This T cell receptor beta chain is from a study of regulatory T cells in long-lasting Graves disease. The time point: persistent/refractory GD, antithyroid drugs over 5 years with positive TRAb. The TCR library was made from RNA that had been extracted from PBMCs in TRIzol. Patients were from an endocrinology department in Xi'an, China. Staff took approximately 8.7 milliliters of peripheral blood and put it into EDTA tubes. This clonotype was picked up a small number of times. Trimming cost V 4 bases and J 8 bases; bases outside gene matches: 5. CDR1 is SGDLS and CDR2 is YYNGEE in the germline V gene. This CDR3 is 12 amino acids long. Libraries of TCR beta came from iRepertoire HTBI primers plus Arm-PCR of CDR3 regions. TCRdb independently ran MiXCR on the multiplex PCR reads; one entry per CDR3 protein. The sample records 400,000 to 600,000 distinct CDR3 sequences, roughly a fifth being singletons.

V and J are TRBV9 and TRBJ2-7, with 8 bases fitting TRBD2. The sequences come from peripheral blood mononuclear cells (PBMCs), collected when the disease was refractory, from a patient treated with antithyroid drugs. This clonotype was sampled from a female donor with Graves disease. CDR3 DNA: TGTGCCAGCAGCACAACTAGCGGAAAGCAGTACTTC. This translates into CASSTTSGKQYF.